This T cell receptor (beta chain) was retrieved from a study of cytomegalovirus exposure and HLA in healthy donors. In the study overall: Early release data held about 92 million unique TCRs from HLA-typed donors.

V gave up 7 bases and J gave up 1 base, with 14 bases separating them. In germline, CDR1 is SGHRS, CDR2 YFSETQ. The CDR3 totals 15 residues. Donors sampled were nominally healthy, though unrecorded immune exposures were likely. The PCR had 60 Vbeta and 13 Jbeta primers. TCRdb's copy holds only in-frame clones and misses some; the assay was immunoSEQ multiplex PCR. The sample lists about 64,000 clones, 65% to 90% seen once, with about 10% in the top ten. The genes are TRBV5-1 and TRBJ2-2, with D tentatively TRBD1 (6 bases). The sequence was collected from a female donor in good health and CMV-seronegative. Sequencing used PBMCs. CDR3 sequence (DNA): TGCGCCAGCTGCCCGGGACATCTGAACACCGGGGAGCTGTTTTTT. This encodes CASCPGHLNTGELFF.